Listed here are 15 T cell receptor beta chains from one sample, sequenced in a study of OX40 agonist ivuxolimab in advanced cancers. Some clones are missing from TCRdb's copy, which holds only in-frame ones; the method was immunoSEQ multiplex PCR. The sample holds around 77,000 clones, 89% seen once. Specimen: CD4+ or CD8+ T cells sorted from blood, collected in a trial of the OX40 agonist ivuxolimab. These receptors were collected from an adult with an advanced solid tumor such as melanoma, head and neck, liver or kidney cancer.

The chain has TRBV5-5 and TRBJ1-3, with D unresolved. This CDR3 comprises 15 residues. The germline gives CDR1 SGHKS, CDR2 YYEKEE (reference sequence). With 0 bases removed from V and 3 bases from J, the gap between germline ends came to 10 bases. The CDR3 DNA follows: TGTGCCAGCAGCTTGGTACAGTTCGGTGGAAACACCATATATTTT. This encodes CASSLVQFGGNTIYF.

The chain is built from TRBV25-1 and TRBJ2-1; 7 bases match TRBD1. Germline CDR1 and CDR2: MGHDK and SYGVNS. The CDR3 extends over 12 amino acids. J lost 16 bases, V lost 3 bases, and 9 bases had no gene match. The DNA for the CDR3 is TGTGCCAGCAGTGACCCAAACAGGGGAGAATTCTTC. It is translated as CASSDPNRGEFF.

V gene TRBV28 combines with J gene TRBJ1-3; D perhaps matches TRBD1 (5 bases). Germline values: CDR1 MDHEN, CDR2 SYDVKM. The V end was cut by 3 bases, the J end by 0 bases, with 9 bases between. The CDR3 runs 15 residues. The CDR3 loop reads CASSFGGSSGNTIYF. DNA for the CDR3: TGTGCCAGCAGTTTCGGGGGGAGCTCTGGAAACACCATATATTTT.

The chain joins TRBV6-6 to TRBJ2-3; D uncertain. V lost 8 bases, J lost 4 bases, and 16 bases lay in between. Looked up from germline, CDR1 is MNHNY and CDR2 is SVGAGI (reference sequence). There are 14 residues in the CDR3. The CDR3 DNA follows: TGTGCCAGCTACACAAAAACGAGTCCAGATACGCAGTATTTT. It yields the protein CASYTKTSPDTQYF.

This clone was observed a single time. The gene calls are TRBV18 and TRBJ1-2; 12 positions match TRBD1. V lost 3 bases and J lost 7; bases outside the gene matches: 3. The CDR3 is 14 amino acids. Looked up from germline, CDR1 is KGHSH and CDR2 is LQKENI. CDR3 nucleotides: TGTGCCAGCTCACCCGGGGACAGGGGGCTTGGCTACACCTTC. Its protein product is CASSPGDRGLGYTF.

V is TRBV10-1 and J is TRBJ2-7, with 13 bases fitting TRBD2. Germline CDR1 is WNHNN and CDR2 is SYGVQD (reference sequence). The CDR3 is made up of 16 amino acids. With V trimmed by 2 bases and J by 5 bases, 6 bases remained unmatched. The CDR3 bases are TGCGCCAGCAGTGAGGTAGGACTAGCGGGGGCCCACGAGCAGTACTTC. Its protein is CASSEVGLAGAHEQYF.

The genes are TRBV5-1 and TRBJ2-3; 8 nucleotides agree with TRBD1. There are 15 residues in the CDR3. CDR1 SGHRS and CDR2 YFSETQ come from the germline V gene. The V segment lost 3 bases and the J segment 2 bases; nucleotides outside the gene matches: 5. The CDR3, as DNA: TGCGCCAGCAGCTCCGCGACAGGGGACACAGATACGCAGTATTTT. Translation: CASSSATGDTDTQYF.

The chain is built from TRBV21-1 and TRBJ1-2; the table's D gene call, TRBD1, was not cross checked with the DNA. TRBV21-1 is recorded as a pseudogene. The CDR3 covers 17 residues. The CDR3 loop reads CASSKKVGHHFNYGYTF. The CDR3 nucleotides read TGTGCCAGCAGCAAAAAAGTAGGACACCACTTTAACTATGGCTACACCTTC.

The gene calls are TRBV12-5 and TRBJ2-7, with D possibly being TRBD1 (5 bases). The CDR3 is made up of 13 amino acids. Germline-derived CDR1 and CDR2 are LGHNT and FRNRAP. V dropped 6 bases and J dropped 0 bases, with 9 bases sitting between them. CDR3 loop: CASGSDSSYEQYF. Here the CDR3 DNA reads TGTGCTAGTGGAAGTGACAGCTCCTACGAGCAGTACTTC.

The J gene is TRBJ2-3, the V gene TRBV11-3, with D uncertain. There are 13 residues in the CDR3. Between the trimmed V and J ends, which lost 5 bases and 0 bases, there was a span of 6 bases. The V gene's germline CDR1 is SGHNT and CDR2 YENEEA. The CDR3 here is CASSLPSTDTQYF. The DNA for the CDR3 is TGTGCCAGCAGCCTCCCCAGCACAGATACGCAGTATTTT. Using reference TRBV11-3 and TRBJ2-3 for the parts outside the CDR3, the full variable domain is EAGVVQSPRYKIIEKKQPVAFWCNPISGHNTLYWYLQNLGQGPELLIRYENEEAVDDSQLPKDRFSAERLKGVDSTLKIQPAELGDSAVYLCASSLPSTDTQYFGPGTRLTVL.

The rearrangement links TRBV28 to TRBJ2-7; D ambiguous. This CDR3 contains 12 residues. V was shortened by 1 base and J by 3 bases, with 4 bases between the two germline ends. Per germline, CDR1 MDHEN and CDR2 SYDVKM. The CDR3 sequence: CASSLSLYEQYF. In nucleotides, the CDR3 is TGTGCCAGCAGTTTATCCCTCTACGAGCAGTACTTC.

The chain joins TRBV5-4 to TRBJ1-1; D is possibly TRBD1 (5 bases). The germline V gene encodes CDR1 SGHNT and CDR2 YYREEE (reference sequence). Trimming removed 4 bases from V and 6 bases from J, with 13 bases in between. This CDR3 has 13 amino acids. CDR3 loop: CASSLYRGAEAFF. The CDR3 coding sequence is TGTGCCAGCAGCCTATATAGGGGAGCTGAAGCTTTCTTT.

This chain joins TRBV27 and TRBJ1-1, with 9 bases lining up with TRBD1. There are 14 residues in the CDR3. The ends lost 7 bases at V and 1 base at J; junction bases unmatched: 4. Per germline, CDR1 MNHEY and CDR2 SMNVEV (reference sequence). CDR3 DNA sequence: TGTGCCAGCATCCGGGGACAGGGGAACACTGAAGCTTTCTTT. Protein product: CASIRGQGNTEAFF.

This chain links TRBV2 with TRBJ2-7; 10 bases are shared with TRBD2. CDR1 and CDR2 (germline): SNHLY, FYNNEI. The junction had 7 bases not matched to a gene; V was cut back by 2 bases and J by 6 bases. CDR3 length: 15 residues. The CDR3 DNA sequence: TGTGCCAGCAGTGAATTAGCGGGGGGAGTGAGCGAGCAGTACTTC. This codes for CASSELAGGVSEQYF.

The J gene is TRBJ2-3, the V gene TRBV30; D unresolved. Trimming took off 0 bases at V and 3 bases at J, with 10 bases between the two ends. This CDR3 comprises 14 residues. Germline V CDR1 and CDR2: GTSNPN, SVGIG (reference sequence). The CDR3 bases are TGTGCCTGGAGTGTAAGTGGGTTGACAGATACGCAGTATTTT. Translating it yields CAWSVSGLTDTQYF.